Shown below are 25 T cell receptor beta chains from a single sample sequenced in a study of T-cell memory formation after mild COVID-19. Using its own MiXCR run on the 5' RACE reads, TCRdb lists one record per CDR3 protein. The data show about 400,000 distinct CDR3 sequences, about 15% seen once. Sequencing was done on a sample of PBMCs or a T cell subset sorted from them (not recorded which). These receptor sequences come from a man aged 18 to 30 who had mild COVID-19 (a few samples of this study predate the infection). Cell type and time point are not known.

This sequence joins TRBV6-5 and TRBJ2-2; 12 positions agree with TRBD1. V lost 6 bases to trimming and J lost 6 bases; unmatched junction nucleotides: 5. The germline V gene encodes CDR1 MNHEY and CDR2 SVGAGI. The CDR3 extends over 15 amino acids. This chain's CDR3 is CASRGTGGGPGELFF. The CDR3 DNA reads TGTGCCAGCAGAGGGACAGGGGGCGGCCCCGGGGAGCTGTTTTTT.

This clonotype was recorded a few times. The chain links TRBV12-3 or TRBV12-4 to TRBJ1-2; D is uncertain. This CDR3 has 18 residues. V dropped 5 bases and J dropped 0 bases, with 22 bases sitting between them. The CDR3 coding sequence is TGTGCCAGCAGTCATACACGCTCAGGACTGATATCTAACTATGGCTACACCTTC. As protein: CASSHTRSGLISNYGYTF.

The chain couples TRBV29-1 to TRBJ2-5; TRBD2 aligns across 7 bases. CDR3 length: 15 residues. CDR1 is SQVTM, CDR2 ANQGSEA, per germline. V lost 0 bases and J lost 1; bases outside the gene matches: 5. The CDR3 sequence is CSVEDARGFQETQYF. CDR3 nucleotide sequence: TGCAGCGTTGAAGACGCGCGGGGGTTCCAAGAGACCCAGTACTTC.

This clonotype appeared a few times. This chain joins TRBV25-1 and TRBJ1-5; TRBD1 aligns across 7 bases. With V trimmed by 3 bases and J by 12 bases, 11 bases remained unmatched. Per germline, CDR1 MGHDK and CDR2 SYGVNS. The CDR3 extends over 14 amino acids. The CDR3 DNA is TGTGCCAGCAGTGATTCTCCCTCCGGGACAGTCCAGCATTTT. Residues: CASSDSPSGTVQHF. Filled out from reference TRBV25-1 and TRBJ1-5, the complete variable domain reads EADIYQTPRYLVIGTGKKITLECSQTMGHDKMYWYQQDPGMELHLIHYSYGVNSTEKGDLSSESTVSRIRTEHFPLTLESARPSHTSQYLCASSDSPSGTVQHFGDGTRLSIL.

This clonotype was seen a few times. The chain combines TRBV12-3 or TRBV12-4 with TRBJ2-5; 9 positions agree with TRBD1. V lost 6 bases to trimming and J lost 5 bases; unmatched junction nucleotides: 4. This CDR3 is 13 amino acids long. In DNA form, the CDR3 reads TGTGCCAGCAGGTTACAGGGGGCGGAGACCCAGTACTTC. It codes for CASRLQGAETQYF.

The rearrangement joins TRBV5-4 to TRBJ1-1; no clear D. Germline V lookup: CDR1 SGHNT, CDR2 YYREEE (reference sequence). The CDR3 runs to 13 residues. The V end lost 4 bases, the J end lost 6 bases, and 13 bases lay between the germline ends. The CDR3 DNA reads as TGTGCCAGCAGCCCCCAGCCGGGCGCTGAAGCTTTCTTT. Amino acids: CASSPQPGAEAFF. The complete variable domain, with remaining parts taken from reference TRBV5-4 and TRBJ1-1, reads ETGVTQSPTHLIKTRGQQVTLRCSSQSGHNTVSWYQQALGQGPQFIFQYYREEENGRGNFPPRFSGLQFPNYSSELNVNALELDDSALYLCASSPQPGAEAFFGQGTRLTVV.

V is TRBV12-3 or TRBV12-4 and J is TRBJ1-5; unclear D gene. This CDR3 is built from 18 residues. Deletions cut 2 bases from V and 6 bases from J, with 23 bases between. CDR3 nucleotides: TGTGCCAGCAGTTTATGGGCATCGGCCCCCCTTTTAGTTCAGCCCCAGCATTTT. It translates to CASSLWASAPLLVQPQHF.

The V gene is TRBV12-3 or TRBV12-4, the J gene TRBJ1-5, with 9 bases matching TRBD1. This CDR3 contains 14 residues. V lost 5 bases, J lost 7 bases, and 6 bases stayed unmatched. CDR3 in amino acids: CASSPTGGWQPQHF. DNA for the CDR3: TGTGCCAGCAGTCCTACAGGGGGCTGGCAGCCCCAGCATTTT.

This clonotype was seen ten or more times. The chain has TRBV25-1 and TRBJ2-3; possible D gene TRBD1, 6 bases. This CDR3 has 16 amino acids. Germline assignment: CDR1 MGHDK and CDR2 SYGVNS. V was clipped by 6 bases and J by 6 bases, with 22 bases between them. Written as DNA, the CDR3 is TGTGCCAGCAGGAAGCTCGGACAACAGGGCCACGATACGCAGTATTTT. This gives the protein CASRKLGQQGHDTQYF.

The gene calls are TRBV7-8 and TRBJ1-5; tentative D call: TRBD1 (6 bases). V was clipped by 1 base and J by 4 bases, with 11 bases between them. This CDR3 has 15 amino acids. Germline CDR1 reads SGHVS; CDR2 reads FQNEAQ. DNA of the CDR3: TGTGCCAGCAGCTTAGTCTGGGGGCGGAATCAGCCCCAGCATTTT. It codes for CASSLVWGRNQPQHF.

The gene calls are TRBV30 and TRBJ2-3; 9 bases agree with TRBD2. Unmatched junction bases numbered 9, after V lost 0 bases and J lost 2 bases. The CDR3 sequence is 17 residues long. Looked up from germline, CDR1 is GTSNPN and CDR2 is SVGIG (reference sequence). CDR3 residues: CAWSVYGTSLNTDTQYF. As DNA, the CDR3 is TGTGCCTGGAGTGTATATGGGACTAGCCTAAACACAGATACGCAGTATTTT.

This clonotype was picked up many times. The rearrangement joins TRBV6-2 or TRBV6-3 to TRBJ2-7; D may be TRBD2 (5 bases). CDR3 length equals 11 residues. Germline loops: CDR1 MNHEY, CDR2 SVGEGT. V dropped 2 bases and J dropped 7 bases, with 6 bases sitting between them. The CDR3, as DNA: TGTGCCAGCAGTTACCGGGGTGAGCAGTACTTC. This encodes CASSYRGEQYF.

The rearrangement uses TRBV5-1 and TRBJ2-5; D is unclear. With 3 bases removed from V and 0 bases from J, the gap between germline ends came to 15 bases. The CDR3 has 16 residues. The germline CDR1 and CDR2 sequences are SGHRS and YFSETQ. CDR3 region: CASSSSPASYQETQYF. As DNA, the CDR3 is TGCGCCAGCAGCTCGAGTCCAGCTTCGTACCAAGAGACCCAGTACTTC.

The chain joins TRBV29-1 to TRBJ1-5; tentatively, D is TRBD1 (5 bases). The ends were cut back, 6 bases at V and 6 bases at J, with 15 bases in the middle. Per germline, CDR1 SQVTM and CDR2 ANQGSEA. The CDR3 spans 13 residues. CDR3 protein: CSVQGGPGQPQHF. CDR3 sequence (DNA): TGCAGCGTCCAGGGTGGCCCAGGTCAGCCCCAGCATTTT.

This clonotype appeared a few times. CDR3 nucleotide sequence: TGTGCCAGCAGATACACCGGGACAGGCGGCTACGAGCAGTACTTC. It yields the protein CASRYTGTGGYEQYF. The rearrangement uses TRBV7-2 and TRBJ2-7; the match to TRBD1 covers 8 bases. Germline loops: CDR1 SGHTA, CDR2 FQGNSA. The CDR3 is 15 amino acids. V shed 6 bases and J 3 bases; nucleotides not matched to a gene: 10.

This clonotype was observed many times. The chain recombines TRBV7-2 with TRBJ2-4; no reliable D call. The CDR3 covers 13 residues. Germline loops: CDR1 SGHTA, CDR2 FQGNSA. V was cut by 2 bases and J by 6 bases, with 8 bases left in between. The CDR3 DNA reads TGTGCCAGCAGCTTAAAAACTACAAACATTCAGTACTTC. It specifies CASSLKTTNIQYF.

A few counts support this clonotype. This chain connects TRBV6-5 to TRBJ1-2; D ambiguous. The CDR3 is made up of 13 amino acids. With 7 bases removed from V and 8 bases from J, the gap between germline ends came to 17 bases. Looked up from germline, CDR1 is MNHEY and CDR2 is SVGAGI. DNA of the CDR3: TGTGCCAGCATGCGAGACCCCGCTGGGGGCTACACCTTC. It translates to CASMRDPAGGYTF.

This chain uses TRBV2 with TRBJ2-4; D is perhaps TRBD1 or TRBD2 (5 bases each). The CDR3 is made up of 19 amino acids. Germline lookup yields CDR1 SNHLY and CDR2 FYNNEI. Trimming shortened V by 7 bases and J by 0 bases, and 25 bases separated the two germline ends. CDR3 sequence reads: CASKLHLVGTDVAKNIQYF. The CDR3 DNA reads TGTGCCAGCAAGCTCCACCTGGTAGGGACCGACGTAGCCAAAAACATTCAGTACTTC. Full variable domain (remainder filled in from reference TRBV2 and TRBJ2-4): EPEVTQTPSHQVTQMGQEVILRCVPISNHLYFYWYRQILGQKVEFLVSFYNNEISEKSEIFDDQFSVERPDGSNFTLKIRSTKLEDSAMYFCASKLHLVGTDVAKNIQYFGAGTRLSVL.

As for this clonotype: One end of the junction fails to match germline, which may point to a read error. This chain uses TRBV18 with TRBJ1-5, with no clear D. Germline assignment: CDR1 KGHSH and CDR2 LQKENI. The CDR3 is made up of 15 amino acids. The CDR3 DNA sequence: TGTCCCAGCTCATCACTCGGGGTAGGCAATCAGCCCCAGCATTTT. It codes for CPSSSLGVGNQPQHF.

Only a few counts were recorded for this clonotype. The V call is TRBV7-2, the J call TRBJ2-3, with 9 bases fitting TRBD2. CDR3 length: 15 residues. J gave up 4 bases and V 1 base, and 3 bases lay outside the gene matches. Germline-derived CDR1 and CDR2 are SGHTA and FQGNSA. Written as DNA, the CDR3 is TGTGCCAGCAGCTTAGTGGCGGGGGGGGCAGATACGCAGTATTTT. It encodes CASSLVAGGADTQYF.

The rearrangement links TRBV7-2 to TRBJ2-2; D gene uncertain. From germline, CDR1 is SGHTA and CDR2 FQGNSA. CDR3 length equals 14 residues. V lost 2 bases to trimming and J lost 1 base, with 5 bases between them. For the CDR3, the DNA is TGTGCCAGCAGCTTAAGCAAGAACACCGGGGAGCTGTTTTTT. It specifies CASSLSKNTGELFF. The whole variable domain, remainder taken from reference TRBV7-2 and TRBJ2-2, is GAGVSQSPSNKVTEKGKDVELRCDPISGHTALYWYRQSLGQGLEFLIYFQGNSAPDKSGLPSDRFSAERTGGSVSTLTIQRTQQEDSAVYLCASSLSKNTGELFFGEGSRLTVL.

The chain couples TRBV5-6 to TRBJ2-7; TRBD2 aligns across 10 bases. The V gene's germline CDR1 is SGHDT and CDR2 YYEEEE. The junction had 11 bases not matched to a gene; V was cut back by 4 bases and J by 4 bases. The CDR3 loop spans 16 amino acids. CDR3 residues: CASSPPWGAGGYEQYV. DNA for the CDR3: TGTGCCAGCAGCCCCCCGTGGGGAGCGGGGGGGTACGAGCAGTACGTC.

This clonotype has more than one count but fewer than ten. The CDR3 DNA sequence: TGTGCCAGCAGCTTATTCTGGAGATCGGATAGGGACGCCCCGCGAGCTTTCTTT. It yields the protein CASSLFWRSDRDAPRAFF. This chain links TRBV7-9 with TRBJ1-1; D is perhaps TRBD1 (5 bases). V dropped 2 bases and J dropped 10 bases, with 29 bases sitting between them. Looked up from germline, CDR1 is SEHNR and CDR2 is FQNEAQ (reference sequence). This CDR3 region has 18 residues.

V gene TRBV29-1 combines with J gene TRBJ2-1, with D tentatively TRBD2 (5 bases). In germline, CDR1 is SQVTM, CDR2 ANQGSEA. This CDR3 has 15 residues. Trimming pared 3 bases from V and 0 bases from J, leaving 12 bases between. In nucleotides, the CDR3 is TGCAGCGTTGAGAGGGAGCCGAGCTCCTACAATGAGCAGTTCTTC. This translates into CSVEREPSSYNEQFF.

This clonotype was counted only a few times. The chain uses TRBV7-2 and TRBJ1-6, with D hard to call. Looked up from germline, CDR1 is SGHTA and CDR2 is FQGNSA. CDR3 length: 15 residues. V lost 1 base to trimming and J lost 9 bases, with 13 bases between them. CDR3 nucleotide sequence: TGTGCCAGCAGCTTAGAGATCCATACAACTTCACCCCTCCACTTT. This sequence encodes CASSLEIHTTSPLHF.